This T cell receptor (beta chain) was sequenced during a study of blood T cell repertoires in COVID-19. All enrollees were about 18 to 89 years old and from 20 to 25 US areas. This clone was counted once. TCRdb's table, derived via immunoSEQ multiplex PCR, lists solely in-frame clones and lacks some. This table has roughly 200,000 clones, roughly 80% appearing once. In germline, CDR1 is SGDLS, CDR2 YYNGEE. V was clipped by 4 bases and J by 5 bases, with 19 bases between them. This CDR3 contains 16 residues. The sequenced sample consisted of PBMCs or T cells enriched from blood (not recorded which). The chain recombines TRBV9 with TRBJ2-4; perhaps TRBD1 as D (6 bases). The sequence was obtained from a woman aged 60-70 years with acute COVID-19. DNA for the CDR3: TGTGCCAGCAGCAGAGAGGAGGCAGGGGTACAAAACATTCAGTACTTC. This gives the protein CASSREEAGVQNIQYF.